Listed below are T cell receptor beta chains from one sample, sequenced in a study of blood T cell repertoires in COVID-19. Some clones are missing from TCRdb's copy, which holds only in-frame ones; the method was immunoSEQ multiplex PCR. This repertoire shows approximately 190,000 clones, 75% to 95% found once; its top ten account for roughly 0.56%. Material: peripheral blood. These receptor sequences come from a man aged 50 to 60 with acute or convalescent COVID-19. The CDR3 runs from the conserved cysteine through the conserved F or W. A D gene is named only where the DNA matches it firmly. Size tells how often a clone was seen (once, few, many) or the class of an expanded clone, and some rows leave it out.

abundance: .; j_gene: TRBJ1-6; d_gene: .; v_gene: TRBV29-1; CDR3aa: CSVRDSSYNSPLHF; CDR3nt: TGCAGCGTACGGGATAGCTCCTATAATTCACCCCTCCACTTT
abundance: .; j_gene: TRBJ2-1; d_gene: TRBD2; v_gene: TRBV12-5; CDR3aa: CASSTSGGYNEQFF; CDR3nt: TGTGCTAGTAGTACAAGCGGGGGCTACAATGAGCAGTTCTTC
abundance: .; j_gene: TRBJ2-2; d_gene: TRBD1; v_gene: TRBV6-5; CDR3aa: CASSLTGTGSGELFF; CDR3nt: TGTGCCAGCAGTTTAACCGGGACAGGGTCCGGGGAGCTGTTTTTT
abundance: .; j_gene: TRBJ2-7; d_gene: .; v_gene: TRBV21-1; CDR3aa: CARKVHRGCF; CDR3nt: TGTGCCAGGAAAGTGCACAGGGGTTGCTTC
abundance: once; j_gene: TRBJ1-2; d_gene: .; v_gene: TRBV7-9; CDR3aa: CASSPTEDYGYTF; CDR3nt: TGTGCCAGCAGCCCAACAGAAGACTATGGCTACACCTTC
abundance: .; j_gene: TRBJ2-1; d_gene: TRBD2; v_gene: TRBV5-4; CDR3aa: CASSLGLAGAYNEQFF; CDR3nt: TGTGCCAGCAGCCTGGGACTAGCGGGAGCCTACAATGAGCAGTTCTTC
abundance: once; j_gene: TRBJ1-4; d_gene: .; v_gene: TRBV3-1/TRBV3-2; CDR3aa: CASSLWTQGGEKLFF; CDR3nt: TGTGCCAGCAGCCTTTGGACTCAAGGAGGGGAAAAACTGTTTTTT
abundance: few; j_gene: TRBJ1-2; d_gene: .; v_gene: TRBV5-1; CDR3aa: CASSLLDRRSGYTF; CDR3nt: TGCGCCAGCAGCCTACTCGACAGAAGGAGTGGCTACACCTTC
abundance: .; j_gene: TRBJ2-4; d_gene: TRBD1; v_gene: TRBV6-1; CDR3aa: CASSERTGLYVDSKNIQYF; CDR3nt: TGTGCCAGCAGTGAACGGACAGGATTGTATGTGGACTCCAAAAACATTCAGTACTTC
abundance: .; j_gene: TRBJ2-3; d_gene: TRBD2; v_gene: TRBV19; CDR3aa: CASSDAAGEWDTQYF; CDR3nt: TGTGCCAGTAGCGACGCAGCGGGAGAATGGGATACGCAGTATTTT
abundance: .; j_gene: TRBJ1-6; d_gene: .; v_gene: TRBV20-1; CDR3aa: CSASLSGDSYNSPLHF; CDR3nt: TGCAGTGCTAGTCTGTCAGGTGACTCCTATAATTCACCCCTCCACTTT
abundance: .; j_gene: TRBJ2-7; d_gene: .; v_gene: TRBV6-1; CDR3aa: CASSEIGEVYEQYF; CDR3nt: TGTGCCAGCAGTGAAATCGGCGAGGTATACGAGCAGTACTTC
abundance: once; j_gene: TRBJ2-5; d_gene: .; v_gene: TRBV19; CDR3aa: CASRGPGLWETQYF; CDR3nt: TGTGCCAGTAGAGGCCCGGGACTTTGGGAGACCCAGTACTTC
abundance: .; j_gene: TRBJ2-2; d_gene: TRBD1; v_gene: TRBV7-3; CDR3aa: CASSSMAGQGLLSGELFF; CDR3nt: TGTGCCAGCAGCTCAATGGCGGGACAGGGATTGTTGTCCGGGGAGCTGTTTTTT
abundance: once; j_gene: TRBJ2-3; d_gene: .; v_gene: TRBV11-2; CDR3aa: CASSRPLNGGTDTQYF; CDR3nt: TGTGCCAGCAGCCGCCCCCTTAACGGGGGCACAGATACGCAGTATTTT
abundance: .; j_gene: TRBJ1-1; d_gene: .; v_gene: TRBV20-1; CDR3aa: CSGKPTMGAFF; CDR3nt: TGCAGTGGAAAGCCCACTATGGGAGCTTTCTTT
abundance: .; j_gene: TRBJ1-5; d_gene: TRBD1; v_gene: TRBV10-3; CDR3aa: CAIREDRASNQPQHF; CDR3nt: TGTGCCATCAGGGAAGACAGGGCGAGCAATCAGCCCCAGCATTTT
abundance: .; j_gene: TRBJ2-3; d_gene: TRBD1; v_gene: TRBV6-5; CDR3aa: CASSYGTGADTQYF; CDR3nt: TGTGCCAGCAGTTACGGGACAGGGGCCGATACGCAGTATTTT
abundance: .; j_gene: TRBJ2-3; d_gene: TRBD2; v_gene: TRBV7-2; CDR3aa: CASSLLAGADTQYF; CDR3nt: TGTGCCAGCAGCTTACTCGCGGGGGCAGATACGCAGTATTTT
abundance: .; j_gene: TRBJ2-1; d_gene: .; v_gene: TRBV6-4; CDR3aa: CASRQTGWGLDEQFF; CDR3nt: TGTGCCAGCAGGCAGACAGGTTGGGGCCTGGATGAGCAGTTCTTC
abundance: .; j_gene: TRBJ1-5; d_gene: .; v_gene: TRBV28; CDR3aa: CASSTIAPQHF; CDR3nt: TGTGCCAGCAGCACAATCGCGCCCCAGCATTTT
abundance: .; j_gene: TRBJ2-1; d_gene: TRBD2; v_gene: TRBV5-5; CDR3aa: CASSLVGLSYNEQFF; CDR3nt: TGTGCCAGCAGCTTGGTGGGACTATCCTACAATGAGCAGTTCTTC
abundance: once; j_gene: TRBJ2-1; d_gene: .; v_gene: TRBV7-9; CDR3aa: CASSLPPRGINEQFF; CDR3nt: TGTGCCAGCAGCTTACCCCCCCGAGGTATCAATGAGCAGTTCTTC
abundance: .; j_gene: TRBJ2-2; d_gene: .; v_gene: TRBV12-3/TRBV12-4; CDR3aa: CASSRELAGELFF; CDR3nt: TGTGCCAGCAGCCGGGAGCTCGCCGGGGAGCTGTTTTTT
abundance: .; j_gene: TRBJ1-5; d_gene: TRBD1; v_gene: TRBV19; CDR3aa: CASSTDRVGQPQHF; CDR3nt: TGTGCCAGTAGTACGGACAGGGTAGGTCAGCCCCAGCATTTT
abundance: .; j_gene: TRBJ1-1; d_gene: TRBD1; v_gene: TRBV6-5; CDR3aa: CASRIGQVNTEAFF; CDR3nt: TGTGCCAGCAGGATAGGACAGGTAAACACTGAAGCTTTCTTT
abundance: .; j_gene: TRBJ1-1; d_gene: .; v_gene: TRBV2; CDR3aa: CASNHDRTAEAFF; CDR3nt: TGTGCCAGCAATCACGACAGGACAGCTGAAGCTTTCTTT
abundance: .; j_gene: TRBJ2-1; d_gene: TRBD2; v_gene: TRBV5-1; CDR3aa: CASSFVASGHNEQFF; CDR3nt: TGCGCCAGCAGCTTTGTAGCTAGCGGGCACAATGAGCAGTTCTTC
abundance: .; j_gene: TRBJ1-6; d_gene: .; v_gene: TRBV7-9; CDR3aa: CASSGRGGSSPLHF; CDR3nt: TGTGCCAGCAGCGGCCGGGGAGGGAGTTCACCCCTCCACTTT
abundance: once; j_gene: TRBJ1-1; d_gene: TRBD1; v_gene: TRBV5-4; CDR3aa: CASLSGGRMNTEAFF; CDR3nt: TGTGCCAGTCTTTCAGGGGGCAGAATGAACACTGAAGCTTTCTTT
abundance: .; j_gene: TRBJ2-5; d_gene: .; v_gene: TRBV11-2; CDR3aa: CASTLGTSQETQYF; CDR3nt: TGTGCCAGCACCTTAGGGACTTCACAAGAGACCCAGTACTTC
abundance: .; j_gene: TRBJ2-5; d_gene: TRBD2; v_gene: TRBV6-5; CDR3aa: CASRRGGEQETQYF; CDR3nt: TGTGCCAGCCGACGGGGGGGTGAGCAAGAGACCCAGTACTTC
abundance: .; j_gene: TRBJ2-3; d_gene: TRBD1; v_gene: TRBV10-3; CDR3aa: CAISDRDRAYTDTQYF; CDR3nt: TGTGCCATCAGTGACAGGGACAGGGCCTACACAGATACGCAGTATTTT
abundance: .; j_gene: TRBJ2-3; d_gene: TRBD2; v_gene: TRBV25-1; CDR3aa: CASSTSARTDTQYF; CDR3nt: TGTGCCAGCAGTACTAGCGCCCGCACAGATACGCAGTATTTT
abundance: .; j_gene: TRBJ1-6; d_gene: TRBD1; v_gene: TRBV6-5; CDR3aa: CAIRQGTNSPLHF; CDR3nt: TGTGCCATCCGACAGGGGACTAATTCACCCCTCCACTTT
abundance: .; j_gene: TRBJ2-7; d_gene: TRBD2; v_gene: TRBV7-2; CDR3aa: CASSPRTSGTYEQYF; CDR3nt: TGTGCCAGCAGCCCCCGGACTAGCGGAACCTACGAGCAGTACTTC
abundance: .; j_gene: TRBJ1-2; d_gene: TRBD1; v_gene: TRBV28; CDR3aa: CASSSGTGWDYGYTF; CDR3nt: TGTGCCAGCAGTTCAGGGACAGGGTGGGACTATGGCTACACCTTC
abundance: once; j_gene: TRBJ2-2; d_gene: .; v_gene: TRBV6-6; CDR3aa: CASRGTNTGELFF; CDR3nt: TGTGCCAGCCGCGGGACTAACACCGGGGAGCTGTTTTTT
abundance: .; j_gene: TRBJ2-1; d_gene: TRBD2; v_gene: TRBV3-1/TRBV3-2; CDR3aa: CASSQAGGGSISYNEQFF; CDR3nt: TGTGCCAGCAGCCAAGCGGGAGGGGGGTCGATTTCCTACAATGAGCAGTTCTTC
abundance: .; j_gene: TRBJ1-2; d_gene: TRBD1; v_gene: TRBV28; CDR3aa: CASSVFPYRQGGSGYTF; CDR3nt: TGTGCCAGCAGCGTTTTCCCCTACCGACAGGGGGGTAGTGGCTACACCTTC
abundance: once; j_gene: TRBJ2-2; d_gene: .; v_gene: TRBV7-2; CDR3aa: CASSSGQHTGELFF; CDR3nt: TGTGCCAGCAGCTCAGGACAGCACACCGGGGAGCTGTTTTTT
abundance: .; j_gene: TRBJ2-7; d_gene: TRBD2; v_gene: TRBV10-3; CDR3aa: CAISDGGRGSEQYF; CDR3nt: TGTGCCATCAGTGACGGCGGGAGGGGCAGCGAGCAGTACTTC
abundance: .; j_gene: TRBJ2-1; d_gene: TRBD2; v_gene: TRBV2; CDR3aa: CASSGLAGGQEQFF; CDR3nt: TGTGCCAGCAGTGGACTAGCGGGAGGACAGGAGCAGTTCTTC
abundance: .; j_gene: TRBJ1-5; d_gene: .; v_gene: TRBV28; CDR3aa: CASEGFGNQPQHF; CDR3nt: TGTGCCAGCGAGGGTTTCGGCAATCAGCCCCAGCATTTT
abundance: few; j_gene: TRBJ2-7; d_gene: .; v_gene: TRBV9; CDR3aa: CASSVGDWSSYEQYF; CDR3nt: TGTGCCAGCAGCGTAGGGGACTGGAGCTCCTACGAGCAGTACTTC
abundance: .; j_gene: TRBJ2-1; d_gene: TRBD1; v_gene: TRBV6-5; CDR3aa: CASSLTGQGLLEQFF; CDR3nt: TGTGCCAGCAGTCTAACGGGACAGGGATTACTTGAGCAGTTCTTC
abundance: few; j_gene: TRBJ2-6; d_gene: .; v_gene: TRBV28; CDR3aa: CASSPFSSGANVLTF; CDR3nt: TGTGCCAGCAGTCCGTTCAGCTCTGGGGCCAACGTCCTGACTTTC
abundance: .; j_gene: TRBJ2-2; d_gene: TRBD1; v_gene: TRBV7-9; CDR3aa: CASTKTGTGMTGELFF; CDR3nt: TGTGCCAGCACCAAGACCGGGACAGGGATGACCGGGGAGCTGTTTTTT
abundance: .; j_gene: TRBJ1-1; d_gene: .; v_gene: TRBV19; CDR3aa: CASSLRGYGTEAFF; CDR3nt: TGTGCCAGTAGTCTCAGGGGATATGGCACTGAAGCTTTCTTT
abundance: .; j_gene: TRBJ2-3; d_gene: TRBD1; v_gene: TRBV2; CDR3aa: CASSRQGRADTQYF; CDR3nt: TGTGCCAGCAGTCGACAGGGGCGAGCAGATACGCAGTATTTT
abundance: .; j_gene: TRBJ1-1; d_gene: .; v_gene: TRBV19; CDR3aa: CASSASQGYTEAFF; CDR3nt: TGTGCCAGTAGTGCCAGCCAGGGCTACACTGAAGCTTTCTTT
abundance: .; j_gene: TRBJ1-1; d_gene: .; v_gene: TRBV27; CDR3aa: CASLVRGTTEAFF; CDR3nt: TGTGCCAGCTTGGTACGGGGGACCACTGAAGCTTTCTTT
abundance: .; j_gene: TRBJ2-1; d_gene: .; v_gene: TRBV5-1; CDR3aa: CASSLDLSSYNEQFF; CDR3nt: TGCGCCAGCAGCTTGGACCTGAGCTCCTACAATGAGCAGTTCTTC